Below, one T cell receptor beta chain is given with its context. This CDR3 is built from 17 residues. This table comes from immunoSEQ multiplex PCR, and its TCRdb copy is limited to in-frame clones, with some not included. The sample records fewer than 35,000 clones, roughly 90% being singletons. The sample originates from a study of PD-1 and CTLA-4 blockade in melanoma. The sequence was obtained from a human donor with melanoma. The V call is TRBV1, the J call TRBJ2-1; the DNA was not compared with TRBD1, the D call given in the table. TRBV1 is termed a pseudogene. The sample was CD8+ T cells from peripheral blood, taken from a patient given anti-PD-1 treatment. CDR3 DNA: TGCACCAGCAGCCAAGGTATGGGGGACAGGGGACGGCATGAGCAGTTCTTC. Translated: CTSSQGMGDRGRHEQFF.